This TCR beta chain derives from a study of T cell clones after liver transplantation. Study as a whole: Graft-donor-reactive sequences were compared with third-party-reactive TCRbeta sequences from pre-transplant mixed lymphocyte reactions. Three of eight recipients were HCV-positive; others had non-autoimmune, non-viral indications. Without induction therapy, subjects received standard immunosuppression until 12-24 months post-transplant.

Clones were sequenced by immunoSEQ multiplex PCR, and TCRdb holds only the in-frame ones, with some missing. The table includes about 85,000 clones, roughly 85% detected once. This clone has a single count. Its antigen is not identified. Other nucleotide sequences from this sample produce the same CDR3. Study-level points and caveats: In a couple of subjects, few donor cells limited the measurable donor-reactive repertoire.

CDR3 length: 16 amino acids. Per the germline V gene, CDR1 is SGHAT and CDR2 is FQNNGV. The V gene lost 5 bases and the J gene lost 0 bases, with 14 bases spanning the gap. This TCR was sampled from a human patient who received a liver transplant. Part of the T cell pool may stem from the graft donor. This rearrangement joins TRBV11-2 to TRBJ2-1, with D possibly being TRBD2 (7 bases). The sequencing here drew on CD4+ T cells from blood, taken around 45 months after liver transplant. CDR3 in amino acids: CASSRSGGSSYNEQFF. The CDR3 nucleotides read TGTGCCAGCAGCCGCTCGGGGGGCAGCTCCTACAATGAGCAGTTCTTC.